The present T cell receptor (beta chain) was sequenced within a study of cytomegalovirus exposure and HLA in healthy donors (dated by TCRdb to about 2017). Regarding the research as a whole: An earlier analysis of several hundred of the donors reported 250 to 300 Gb of sequence data and 100 million to 130 million unique TCR beta sequences from around 200 million T cells. A later genetic analysis took genome-wide SNP genotypes for about three fifths of the roughly 670 donors and used that subset as a discovery cohort. Among the roughly 430 genotyped donors, approximately 81% belonged to the genetic ancestry cluster associated with self-reported Caucasian donors. To study patterns of TCR occurrence, a later analysis re-analyzed previously published TCR beta repertoires from 700 or so donors and added high-resolution HLA genotyping. An earlier analysis of around 540 of the donors applied high-throughput TCR beta sequencing to assess whether each TCR beta V gene segment acted as functional or pseudogenic. Donor age, sex, ethnicity and CMV serostatus were compiled alongside the repertoire data. Both class I and class II loci were covered by HLA typing, at four-digit resolution. A separate validation cohort of roughly 130 different subjects was used in addition to the approximately 700-subject first cohort. The study aimed to test whether signatures of past pathogen exposure could be identified by cataloging public T cell receptors. Rather than using new phenotypic data, the later analysis identified candidate immune exposures from TCR beta sequences and from how often those sequences occurred across donors. All discovery cohort repertoires had been generated on a single sequencing platform. About five DR-DQ haplotypes were treated as single units for association and clustering because of strong linkage in the cohort. The study used immunosequencing to profile the T cell repertoires of approximately 650 subjects and linked those repertoires to cytomegalovirus serostatus. Among a few hundred genotyped donors of the cohort, an average of around 240,000 unique TCR beta nucleotide sequences were sequenced per donor, 15% to 20% of them non-productive. About 310 gigabases of sequencing data and approximately 84 million unique TCR sequences were included in an early release covering about 700 HLA-typed donors. High-throughput TCR immunosequencing, statistical association of individual TCRs with disease status, and machine learning were combined to predict cytomegalovirus infection status. Typing coverage differed by locus: A, B, C, DRB1 and DQB1 were typed in roughly 629-630 donors, DQA1 in about 560, DPA1 in some 610, and DPB1 in just under 490.

Libraries were built with the immunoSEQ multiplex PCR assay. The multiplex PCR relied on a mix of 60 forward primers for TCR Vbeta segments and 13 reverse primers for TCR Jbeta segments. A multiplex PCR assay on genomic DNA amplified the CDR3 region of rearranged TCR beta genes. The Illumina HiSeq System was used to sequence the amplified TCR beta libraries as 87-base-pair reads. In the paper's pipeline: A later analysis tallied 80 million to 95 million unique TCR beta chains across the 666 repertoires, and roughly 11 million of those chains were shared by two or more donors. To remove PCR and sequencing errors, raw reads were error-corrected and collapsed into unique sequences using a nearest-neighbor algorithm that merged closely related sequences. To assign V, D and J gene segments, CDR3 sequences were aligned to IMGT reference sequences. For a sequence to be retained, a match of at least six nucleotides to both a V gene segment and a J gene segment was required. Rearrangements were classified as productive when the CDR3 lacked stop codons and remained in frame with V and J, and all other rearrangements were classified as non-productive. Following IMGT convention, CDR3 was defined as the stretch from the second conserved V-encoded cysteine to the conserved J-encoded phenylalanine. In an earlier analysis of 500 to 650 of the donors, sequences lacking an unambiguous match to a single V gene segment were excluded. In an earlier analysis of some 590 of the donors, V segments were called functional above 56.7% productive rearrangements and were called segregating when the between-donor standard deviation exceeded 5%. A statistical classification framework was built to diagnose cytomegalovirus status from the catalog of TCR beta chain sequences. A later analysis assigned V and J genes by comparing TCR nucleotide sequences with IMGT/GENE-DB human TR gene sequences. Using the TCRdist pipeline, a later analysis assigned CDR3 sequences along with most-parsimonious VDJ recombination scenarios. In a later analysis, each TCR beta chain was defined by its CDR3 amino acid sequence together with its V-gene family, and reads without a unique V-gene family were excluded. A later analysis removed several hundred highly shared, low-generation-probability nucleotide sequences to deal with suspected cross-contamination and a sequencing artifact. For each public chain, a later analysis derived a clonal expansion index from normalized ranks of inferred template counts within each repertoire. Generation probabilities in a later analysis came from a VDJ recombination model fitted to out-of-frame rearrangements, and those results were checked against IGoR. A later analysis scored TCR-TCR, TCR-HLA and TCR-CMV co-occurrence with hypergeometric tests, applying a repertoire-size bias correction to TCR pairs. A later analysis estimated false discovery rates by permuting HLA or CMV assignments 20 times. In a later analysis, co-occurring TCRs were grouped using DBSCAN, and TCRdist sequence similarity was added for clustering within HLA-allele-positive subsets. Repertoires with fewer than 30,000 or more than 120,000 public chains, plus five repertoires with anomalous nucleotide sharing, were excluded from co-occurrence clustering. The table was pulled from immuneACCESS by TCRdb, which kept in-frame rearrangements only. Such tables lose some clones; where checked, under half of the loss comes from unresolved V genes, and the rest has no known cause. V and J calls and clone size are those listed in that table; D and trimming were worked out from the DNA. In this sample the table shows approximately 150,000 clones, under 70% of which occur a single time. The ten largest make up roughly 10% of the sample.

In regard to this clone: The specificity of this receptor is unknown. No per-base quality is available; no much larger clone lies one base away.

What the work shows at the level of the full study, not this receptor alone: A total of 150 or so TCR beta chains were listed by the study as associated with cytomegalovirus. Some IMGT-functional V segments, including TRBV6-2 and TRBV6-3, could not be distinguished by the 87-base-pair reads and were therefore excluded. In a later analysis, several top co-occurrence clusters were reported to appear linked to parvovirus B19, influenza, CMV and Epstein-Barr virus. A cluster of highly shared sequence variants was judged likely to represent a technical artifact of the sequencing pipeline. The cohort was sequenced for TCR beta chains only, and without alpha or paired-chain data the features that could be detected were limited. When HLA alleles, especially DR and DQ, strongly co-occurred, TCR associations were difficult to assign to individual alleles. The presence/absence analyses assumed that sequencing depth was roughly uniform across donors, and that assumption may not be true. A further reported finding was that TCR beta sequences accurately predicted the HLA-A and HLA-B alleles for most subjects in the first cohort. Because counts were too low, more than 15 rarely observed V segments, including chromosome 9 orphons, were left out of the earlier analysis of 587 of the donors. Linkage disequilibrium might explain the correlated functional status among segregating V segments, but an unknown experimental factor could not be ruled out. In an earlier analysis of around 600 of the donors, most TCR beta V segments appeared in productive rearrangements about 87% or about 30% of the time, broadly matching IMGT annotations. In vitro tests confirmed that a few of the cytomegalovirus-associated TCR beta chains recognize cytomegalovirus antigens. V-gene and J-gene trimming of TCR beta chains was associated with a missense DCLRE1C variant in a later genetic analysis, and the association was replicated in an independent cohort. In a later analysis, the rate of TCR association differed among HLA loci, with DRB1 alleles having the most associated TCRs and HLA-C alleles having the fewest. A later analysis associated 15,000 to 20,000 TCR beta sequences with specific HLA alleles at a false discovery rate of 0.05. HLA typing was unavailable for some donors at each locus, so association tests used only the typed subset. CMV serostatus was the only immune exposure information available for the cohort. Most TCR sequences were seen in very few donors, while some public TCRs were found in many individuals. The authors suggested that the approach could potentially be extended to other disease states and immunological phenotypes. According to a later analysis, most CMV-associated TCR beta chains appeared to be HLA-restricted, and the HLA associations seemed to be driven largely by CMV exposure. In a later analysis, HLA-associated TCR beta chains were found to be more clonally expanded and to have lower generation probabilities than equally common non-associated chains. Cytomegalovirus status was reported to be diagnosed by the classifier with high specificity and sensitivity in both the original and validation cohorts. Compared with the roughly 720-donor mean, donors in an Asian-associated ancestry cluster had fewer N-insertions in productive TCRs, according to a later genetic analysis.

The cysteine opens and the phenylalanine closes a CDR3 of 16 amino acids. CDR3 DNA only is kept here, 48 bases in frame from base 1. The CDR1 and CDR2 encoded by the germline V gene are MNHEY and SVGAGI. Trimming removed 2 bases from V and 1 base from J, leaving 12 bases between the germline ends. The cohort comprised hundreds of healthy bone marrow donors. All cohort members were sampled while nominally healthy, although unrecorded immune exposures were likely present. The donor tested CMV seropositive, placing the donor among the approximately 310 seropositive members of the cohort. Each donor provided a peripheral blood sample, and peripheral blood mononuclear cells were used for TCR beta sequencing. The Qiagen DNeasy Blood Extraction Kit was used to extract genomic DNA from the blood cell samples.

The V gene is TRBV6-5 and the J gene is TRBJ1-3; the D segment could be TRBD1, given 6 matching bases. Sequencing was done on a sample of PBMCs. This TCR derives from a man aged 30-40 years in good health and CMV-seropositive. The sequence in DNA is TGTGCCAGCAGTTACCAGTTGGACAGATCTGGAAACACCATATATTTT. It codes for CASSYQLDRSGNTIYF.